This T cell receptor (beta chain) comes out of a study of blood T cell repertoires in COVID-19. Overall study context: The United States, Italy and Spain were the sources of the acute and convalescent COVID-19 samples.

In the study's own analysis: Cell counts per sample came from amplifying reference gene primers. The table came from immunoSEQ multiplex PCR; TCRdb's copy has only in-frame clones and leaves some out. V, J and clone size are taken as reported in that table, and D and trimming were inferred from the DNA itself. The sample yields 150,000 to 200,000 clones, about three quarters seen once. The sequenced material came from peripheral blood. This TCR derives from a man aged 60 to 69 with acute or convalescent COVID-19.

The CDR3 region is CASSQEGSGGQNEQFF. The CDR3 DNA sequence: TGTGCCAGCAGCCAGGAGGGGAGCGGGGGCCAGAATGAGCAGTTCTTC. The chain links TRBV3-1 (or the pseudogene TRBV3-2) to TRBJ2-1, with 8 nucleotides matching TRBD2. The ends lost 3 bases at V and 7 bases at J; junction bases unmatched: 11. Germline V lookup: CDR1 LGHDT, CDR2 YNNKEL (reference sequence). The CDR3 has 16 amino acids.